Sequencing of this T cell receptor beta chain was carried out in a study of PD-L1 blockade in urothelial cancer. Data came from immunoSEQ multiplex PCR; TCRdb stores just in-frame clones and leaves some out. In the table there are some 47,000 clones, approximately 82% of which are singletons. The CDR3 length is 14 residues. With 0 bases clipped from V and 3 bases from J, the junction kept 4 bases outside the gene matches. Per germline, CDR1 SQVTM and CDR2 ANQGSEA. This TCR derives from a man aged 65 to 79 with urothelial cancer. The source was PBMCs, collected around atezolizumab (anti-PD-L1) treatment. The chain is built from TRBV29-1 and TRBJ2-5, with TRBD1 matching 7 bases. Here the CDR3 reads CSVEDVGTEETQYF. CDR3 sequence (DNA): TGCAGCGTTGAAGACGTAGGGACAGAAGAGACCCAGTACTTC.